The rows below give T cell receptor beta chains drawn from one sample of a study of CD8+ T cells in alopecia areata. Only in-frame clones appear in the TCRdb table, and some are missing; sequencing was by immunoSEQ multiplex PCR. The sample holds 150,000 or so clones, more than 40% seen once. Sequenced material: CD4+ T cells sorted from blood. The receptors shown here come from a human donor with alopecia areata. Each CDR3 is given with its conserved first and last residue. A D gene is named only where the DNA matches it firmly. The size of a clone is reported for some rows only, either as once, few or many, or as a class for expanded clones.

CDR3 protein: CASIDGGENTEAFF
CDR3 DNA: TGTGCCAGCATCGACGGCGGAGAGAACACTGAAGCTTTCTTT
J gene: TRBJ1-1
clone size: NA
D gene: NA
V gene: TRBV6-5

CDR3 protein: CAWSVLGQAPYGYTF
CDR3 DNA: TGTGCCTGGAGTGTTTTGGGACAGGCACCCTATGGCTACACCTTC
J gene: TRBJ1-2
clone size: NA
D gene: TRBD1
V gene: TRBV30

CDR3 protein: CSAGTGDYGYTF
CDR3 DNA: TGCAGCGCCGGGACAGGGGACTATGGCTACACCTTC
J gene: TRBJ1-2
clone size: NA
D gene: TRBD1
V gene: TRBV29-1

CDR3 protein: CASSPLAGGPGEQYF
CDR3 DNA: TGCGCCAGCAGCCCTCTAGCGGGAGGGCCCGGCGAGCAGTACTTC
J gene: TRBJ2-7
clone size: NA
D gene: TRBD2
V gene: TRBV5-1

CDR3 protein: CASSETGGLTEAFF
CDR3 DNA: TGTGCCAGCAGTGAAACGGGGGGACTCACTGAAGCTTTCTTT
J gene: TRBJ1-1
clone size: NA
D gene: NA
V gene: TRBV2

CDR3 protein: CSVLVVGEGFTF
CDR3 DNA: TGCAGCGTTTTAGTCGTCGGGGAAGGTTTCACCTTC
J gene: TRBJ1-2
clone size: few
D gene: NA
V gene: TRBV29-1

CDR3 protein: CASRGGLAGLSSYNEQFF
CDR3 DNA: TGCGCCAGCAGGGGGGGACTAGCGGGGCTGAGCTCCTACAATGAGCAGTTCTTC
J gene: TRBJ2-1
clone size: NA
D gene: TRBD2
V gene: TRBV5-1

CDR3 protein: CASSSTRQSGRQTQYF
CDR3 DNA: TGTGCCAGCAGCTCGACGAGACAAAGCGGGAGGCAGACCCAGTACTTC
J gene: TRBJ2-5
clone size: NA
D gene: TRBD2
V gene: TRBV28

CDR3 protein: CASRDSYKETQYF
CDR3 DNA: TGTGCCAGCAGGGACAGTTATAAAGAGACCCAGTACTTC
J gene: TRBJ2-5
clone size: NA
D gene: NA
V gene: TRBV27

CDR3 protein: CALTRTSSRTDTQYF
CDR3 DNA: TGTGCCTTGACGCGGACTAGCTCCCGCACAGATACGCAGTATTTT
J gene: TRBJ2-3
clone size: NA
D gene: TRBD2
V gene: TRBV30

CDR3 protein: CASSRRRTEANEQFF
CDR3 DNA: TGTGCCAGCAGCCGGAGGCGGACAGAAGCCAATGAGCAGTTCTTC
J gene: TRBJ2-1
clone size: few
D gene: NA
V gene: TRBV28

CDR3 protein: CSVGQGTQYF
CDR3 DNA: TGCAGCGTAGGGCAAGGGACCCAGTACTTC
J gene: TRBJ2-5
clone size: NA
D gene: NA
V gene: TRBV29-1

CDR3 protein: CASRIQGDTEAFF
CDR3 DNA: TGTGCCAGCAGGATACAGGGCGACACTGAAGCTTTCTTT
J gene: TRBJ1-1
clone size: NA
D gene: NA
V gene: TRBV7-3

CDR3 protein: CASSSSGPSGYAQYF
CDR3 DNA: TGTGCCAGCAGCTCCTCTGGCCCCTCAGGATACGCGCAGTATTTT
J gene: TRBJ2-3
clone size: few
D gene: NA
V gene: TRBV7-3

CDR3 protein: CASRRWDRSNYGYTF
CDR3 DNA: TGTGCCAGCCGGAGGTGGGACAGGTCTAACTATGGCTACACCTTC
J gene: TRBJ1-2
clone size: NA
D gene: TRBD1
V gene: TRBV9

CDR3 protein: CASSPGQDEQYF
CDR3 DNA: TGTGCCAGCTCACCAGGCCAGGACGAGCAGTACTTC
J gene: TRBJ2-7
clone size: once
D gene: NA
V gene: TRBV18

CDR3 protein: CAISESRSNTEAFF
CDR3 DNA: TGTGCCATCAGTGAGTCCAGAAGTAACACTGAAGCTTTCTTT
J gene: TRBJ1-1
clone size: few
D gene: NA
V gene: TRBV10-3

CDR3 protein: CASSPGTANEKLFF
CDR3 DNA: TGTGCCAGCTCACCAGGGACAGCTAATGAAAAACTGTTTTTT
J gene: TRBJ1-4
clone size: NA
D gene: TRBD1
V gene: TRBV18

CDR3 protein: CSARDNQPQHF
CDR3 DNA: TGCAGTGCACGGGACAATCAGCCCCAGCATTTT
J gene: TRBJ1-5
clone size: few
D gene: NA
V gene: TRBV20-1

CDR3 protein: CASSFGTSETDTQYF
CDR3 DNA: TGCGCCAGCAGCTTTGGGACTAGCGAGACAGATACGCAGTATTTT
J gene: TRBJ2-3
clone size: once
D gene: TRBD2
V gene: TRBV5-1

CDR3 protein: CASSLDRRYEQYF
CDR3 DNA: TGTGCCAGCAGCTTAGACAGGAGATACGAGCAGTACTTC
J gene: TRBJ2-7
clone size: few
D gene: NA
V gene: TRBV7-2

CDR3 protein: CSVGQARETQYF
CDR3 DNA: TGCAGCGTGGGACAGGCACGAGAGACCCAGTACTTC
J gene: TRBJ2-5
clone size: NA
D gene: TRBD1
V gene: TRBV29-1

CDR3 protein: CASSWTGNTEAFF
CDR3 DNA: TGTGCCAGCAGTTGGACAGGAAACACTGAAGCTTTCTTT
J gene: TRBJ1-1
clone size: once
D gene: TRBD1
V gene: TRBV6-5

CDR3 protein: CASSTGPSNTEAFF
CDR3 DNA: TGTGCCAGCAGCACAGGACCCTCGAACACTGAAGCTTTCTTT
J gene: TRBJ1-1
clone size: NA
D gene: NA
V gene: TRBV7-2

CDR3 protein: CASRDDRGGTDTQYF
CDR3 DNA: TGTGCCAGCAGAGACGACAGGGGCGGTACAGATACGCAGTATTTT
J gene: TRBJ2-3
clone size: NA
D gene: TRBD1
V gene: TRBV2

CDR3 protein: CASRQTGEETQYF
CDR3 DNA: TGTGCCAGCAGGCAGACAGGCGAAGAGACCCAGTACTTC
J gene: TRBJ2-5
clone size: few
D gene: NA
V gene: TRBV2

CDR3 protein: CASRPGTSGYNEQFF
CDR3 DNA: TGTGCCAGCAGACCCGGGACTAGCGGGTACAATGAGCAGTTCTTC
J gene: TRBJ2-1
clone size: once
D gene: TRBD2
V gene: TRBV2

CDR3 protein: CASSDRGRASTDTQYF
CDR3 DNA: TGTGCCAGCAGTGACCGGGGGCGGGCTAGCACAGATACGCAGTATTTT
J gene: TRBJ2-3
clone size: NA
D gene: NA
V gene: TRBV6-1

CDR3 protein: CASSFSSGATGELFF
CDR3 DNA: TGCGCCAGCAGCTTTTCTAGCGGGGCCACCGGGGAGCTGTTTTTT
J gene: TRBJ2-2
clone size: few
D gene: TRBD2
V gene: TRBV5-1

CDR3 protein: CASSVGVENEQFF
CDR3 DNA: TGTGCCAGCAGCGTAGGAGTCGAAAATGAGCAGTTCTTC
J gene: TRBJ2-1
clone size: NA
D gene: NA
V gene: TRBV9

CDR3 protein: CASRGAPSQETQYF
CDR3 DNA: TGCGCCAGCAGGGGGGCGCCATCCCAAGAGACCCAGTACTTC
J gene: TRBJ2-5
clone size: few
D gene: NA
V gene: TRBV5-1

CDR3 protein: CASSPSPGQSTGELFF
CDR3 DNA: TGTGCTAGCAGTCCTTCACCGGGACAGAGCACCGGGGAGCTGTTTTTT
J gene: TRBJ2-2
clone size: NA
D gene: TRBD1
V gene: TRBV7-7

CDR3 protein: CASSENVGYGQFF
CDR3 DNA: TGTGCCAGCAGTGAAAATGTGGGGTACGGGCAGTTCTTC
J gene: TRBJ2-1
clone size: few
D gene: NA
V gene: TRBV25-1